This T cell receptor (beta chain) came from a study of cytomegalovirus exposure and HLA in healthy donors (dated by TCRdb to 2016 to 2017). For the wider study: In an earlier analysis of under 600 of the donors, 250 to 350 Gb of sequence data and about 110 million unique TCR beta sequences from some 170 million T cells were reported. An early release that covered about 600 HLA-typed donors contained 250 to 350 gigabases of sequencing data and around 85 million unique TCR sequences. Of the roughly 410 genotyped donors, 81% were placed in the genetic ancestry cluster associated with self-reported Caucasian donors. The aim of the study was to test whether cataloging public T cell receptors could identify signatures of past pathogen exposure. The study used immunosequencing to profile the T cell repertoires of approximately 650 subjects and linked those repertoires to cytomegalovirus serostatus. In addition to the first cohort of 666 subjects, a separate validation cohort of under 150 different subjects was used. High-throughput TCR immunosequencing, statistical association of individual TCRs with disease status, and machine learning were combined to predict cytomegalovirus infection status. A later analysis re-analyzed previously published TCR beta repertoires from roughly 630 donors and added high-resolution HLA genotyping to study TCR occurrence patterns. Rather than using new phenotypic data, the later analysis identified candidate immune exposures from TCR beta sequences and from how often those sequences occurred across donors. In an earlier analysis of more than 550 of the donors, high-throughput TCR beta sequencing was used to judge whether each TCR beta V gene segment behaved as functional or pseudogenic. Donor age, sex, ethnicity and CMV serostatus were compiled alongside the repertoire data. In a later genetic analysis, genome-wide SNP genotypes for about 55% of the roughly 700 donors were used, and that subset was treated as a discovery cohort. All discovery cohort repertoires had been generated on a single sequencing platform. HLA typing covered class I and class II loci at four-digit resolution. The number of donors typed differed by locus, with roughly 620-630 for A, B, C, DRB1 and DQB1, more than 500 for DQA1, over 600 for DPA1, and some 450 for DPB1. Four to six DR-DQ haplotypes were handled as single units for association and clustering, since linkage in the cohort was strong. On average, approximately 250,000 unique TCR beta nucleotide sequences were sequenced per donor among 300 to 500 genotyped donors of the cohort, with 15% to 20% of those sequences being non-productive.

Library prep was done by the immunoSEQ multiplex PCR assay. A mixture of 60 forward primers for TCR Vbeta segments and 13 reverse primers for TCR Jbeta segments was used in the multiplex PCR. The CDR3 region of rearranged TCR beta genes was amplified from genomic DNA by a multiplex PCR assay. The amplified TCR beta libraries were sequenced on the Illumina HiSeq System as 87-base-pair reads. The source study handled its data this way. Across the 600 to 700 repertoires, a later analysis counted roughly 77 million unique TCR beta chains, some 11 million of which were shared by at least two donors. To remove PCR and sequencing errors, raw reads were error-corrected and collapsed into unique sequences using a nearest-neighbor algorithm that merged closely related sequences. V, D and J gene segments were assigned by aligning CDR3 sequences to IMGT reference sequences. Each retained sequence needed at least a six-nucleotide match to both a V gene segment and a J gene segment. Rearrangements were called productive when the CDR3 lacked stop codons and stayed in frame with V and J; all others were non-productive. CDR3 was defined according to IMGT convention as the region running from the second conserved V-encoded cysteine to the conserved J-encoded phenylalanine. Sequences without an unambiguous match to a single V gene segment were excluded from the earlier analysis of 450 to 750 of the donors. In an earlier analysis of several hundred of the donors, a V segment was called functional when productive rearrangements were above 56.7%, and segregating when the standard deviation between donors exceeded 5%. A statistical classification framework was built to diagnose cytomegalovirus status from the catalog of TCR beta chain sequences. V and J gene assignment, in a later analysis, came from comparing TCR nucleotide sequences with IMGT/GENE-DB human TR gene sequences. Using the TCRdist pipeline, a later analysis assigned CDR3 sequences along with most-parsimonious VDJ recombination scenarios. In a later analysis, every TCR beta chain was defined by the combination of its CDR3 amino acid sequence and its V-gene family, and reads without a unique V-gene family were dropped. In a later analysis, around 650 highly shared, low-generation-probability nucleotide sequences were removed to address suspected cross-contamination and a sequencing artifact. In a later analysis, a clonal expansion index for each public chain was calculated from normalized within-repertoire ranks of inferred template counts. A later analysis computed generation probabilities with a VDJ recombination model fitted to out-of-frame rearrangements, and checked the results against IGoR. In a later analysis, TCR-TCR, TCR-HLA and TCR-CMV co-occurrence was scored with hypergeometric tests, and a repertoire-size bias correction was applied to TCR pairs. False discovery rates were estimated in a later analysis by permuting HLA or CMV assignments 20 times. In a later analysis, co-occurring TCRs were grouped using DBSCAN, and TCRdist sequence similarity was added for clustering within HLA-allele-positive subsets. Repertoires with fewer than 30,000 or more than 120,000 public chains, plus five repertoires with anomalous nucleotide sharing, were excluded from co-occurrence clustering. As stored in TCRdb, this immuneACCESS dataset retains in-frame rearrangements with V and J assigned. A fraction of the clones does not appear; measured against another copy, unresolved V genes explain less than half of the discrepancy, and the remainder lacks a known reason. V and J calls and clone size come straight from that table; D and trimming were deduced from the DNA. The sample profile shows roughly 160,000 clones; approximately 88% of them were found once. The ten largest clones add up to around 1.3% of the sample.

The cohort consisted of 650 to 700 healthy bone marrow donors. At the time of sampling, all cohort members were nominally healthy, though unrecorded immune exposures were likely present. The donor was CMV seronegative and belonged to the group of around 350 seronegative cohort members. Each donor provided a peripheral blood sample, and peripheral blood mononuclear cells were used for TCR beta sequencing. Genomic DNA extraction from the blood cell samples was performed with the Qiagen DNeasy Blood Extraction Kit. As encoded in the germline V gene, CDR1 is SGDLS while CDR2 is YYNGEE. Trimming removed 0 bases from V and 0 bases from J; the gene matches leave 7 bases unexplained. From the cysteine up to the phenylalanine, the CDR3 has a length of 18 residues. Of the read, only the CDR3 DNA is kept; its 54 bases are in frame from base 1. Results the study describes overall, beyond this receptor: CMV serostatus was the only immune exposure information available for the cohort. In a later analysis, several top co-occurrence clusters were reported to appear linked to parvovirus B19, influenza, CMV and Epstein-Barr virus. An earlier analysis of approximately 570 of the donors showed that most TCR beta V segments appeared in productive rearrangements either about 90% or about 30% of the time, which broadly matched IMGT annotations. According to the authors, the approach could potentially be generalized to other disease states and immunological phenotypes. Because HLA typing was unavailable for some donors at each locus, only the typed subset was used in association tests. In the study, some 160 TCR beta chains were listed as associated with cytomegalovirus. In a later analysis, most CMV-associated TCR beta chains were found to appear HLA-restricted, with HLA associations seemingly driven largely by CMV exposure. This cohort had only TCR beta chains sequenced, and the lack of alpha or paired-chain data limited which features could be detected. Compared with the roughly 700-donor mean, donors in an Asian-associated ancestry cluster had fewer N-insertions in productive TCRs, according to a later genetic analysis. Because counts were too low, roughly 17 rarely observed V segments, including chromosome 9 orphons, were left out of the earlier analysis of approximately 580 of the donors. While some public TCRs were present in many individuals, most TCR sequences turned up only very rarely across donors. In a later analysis, HLA-associated TCR beta chains showed more clonal expansion and lower generation probabilities than non-associated chains that were equally common. Strong co-occurrence of HLA alleles, especially DR and DQ, made assigning TCR associations to individual alleles difficult. Linkage disequilibrium might explain the correlated functional status among segregating V segments, but an unknown experimental factor could not be ruled out. In a later analysis, the rate of TCR association differed among HLA loci, with DRB1 alleles having the most associated TCRs and HLA-C alleles having the fewest. Specific HLA alleles were associated with 15,000 to 20,000 TCR beta sequences at a false discovery rate of 0.05 in a later analysis. The sequencing pipeline was judged likely to have produced a cluster of highly shared sequence variants as a technical artifact. Three of the identified cytomegalovirus-associated TCR beta chains were confirmed in vitro to be specific for cytomegalovirus antigens. A further reported finding was that TCR beta sequences accurately predicted the HLA-A and HLA-B alleles for most subjects in the first cohort. Roughly uniform sequencing depth across donors was assumed in presence/absence analyses, although this assumption may not hold. A later genetic analysis associated a missense DCLRE1C variant with V-gene and J-gene trimming of TCR beta chains, and an independent cohort replicated the association. In both the original and validation cohorts, the classifier was reported to diagnose cytomegalovirus status with high specificity and sensitivity. Some IMGT-functional V segments, including TRBV6-2 and TRBV6-3, could not be distinguished by the 87-base-pair reads and were therefore excluded.

On this clone itself: Its antigen is not yet known. Per-base quality was not reported, and no clone a single base away is much larger than it.

This clonotype was sampled from a boy aged 2 to 9 in good health and CMV-seronegative. The rearranged segments are TRBV9 and TRBJ2-3, and TRBD2 matches 10 of the central bases. What was sequenced was PBMCs. The CDR3 region has the sequence CASSVGLAGAPSTDTQYF. The DNA sequence is as follows: TGTGCCAGCAGCGTAGGGCTAGCGGGGGCCCCGAGCACAGATACGCAGTATTTT.